This is a list of T cell receptor beta chains from one sample in a study of blood T cell repertoires in COVID-19. Some clones are missing from TCRdb's copy, which holds only in-frame ones; the method was immunoSEQ multiplex PCR. In the table there are approximately 450,000 clones, approximately 90% of which are singletons. Sequencing was carried out using peripheral blood. These receptor sequences come from a woman in her 30s with acute or convalescent COVID-19. Both conserved end residues are part of each CDR3. Fields, in order: D gene, J gene, clone size, V gene, CDR3 DNA, CDR3 protein. A D gene is named only where the DNA matches it firmly. A clone size is listed for some rows: how often the clone was seen (once, few, many), or a class if it is expanded.

D: -
J: TRBJ1-3
size: -
V: TRBV4-1
DNA: TGCGCCAGCAGCCAAGAACAGGCTGACACCATATATTTT
CDR3: CASSQEQADTIYF

D: TRBD1
J: TRBJ2-7
size: -
V: TRBV28
DNA: TGTGCCAGCAACACCGGGACAGGCCCCTACGAGCAGTACTTC
CDR3: CASNTGTGPYEQYF

D: -
J: TRBJ2-7
size: -
V: TRBV14
DNA: TGTGCCAGCAGCCAAGTCGGGATCGCTTTCACCGAGCAGTACTTC
CDR3: CASSQVGIAFTEQYF

D: -
J: TRBJ2-2
size: -
V: TRBV24-1
DNA: TGTGCCACCAGTTCAACCACAGGTGGAACCGGGGAGCTGTTTTTT
CDR3: CATSSTTGGTGELFF

D: -
J: TRBJ1-6
size: -
V: TRBV28
DNA: TGTGCCAGCAGTTTTGCATCGAGCTCCTATAATTCACCCCTCCACTTT
CDR3: CASSFASSSYNSPLHF

D: TRBD2
J: TRBJ2-7
size: -
V: TRBV19
DNA: TGTGCCAGTAGTATCTCACTAGCGGGGTCCTACGAGCAGTACTTC
CDR3: CASSISLAGSYEQYF

D: -
J: TRBJ1-5
size: -
V: TRBV7-2
DNA: TGTGCCAGCAGCTTAGCGGGGGCCCTGGGCCAGCCCCAGCATTTT
CDR3: CASSLAGALGQPQHF

D: -
J: TRBJ1-1
size: -
V: TRBV27
DNA: TGTGCCAGCAGTTTATCGGGAGGTACTGAAGCTTTCTTT
CDR3: CASSLSGGTEAFF

D: TRBD2
J: TRBJ2-2
size: -
V: TRBV9
DNA: TGTGCCAGCAGTAGCGGGGGGTACACCGGGGAGCTGTTTTTT
CDR3: CASSSGGYTGELFF

D: TRBD2
J: TRBJ2-1
size: -
V: TRBV12-5
DNA: TGTGCTAGTGGTTTGGTACTAGGGCGGGGGGCCCCCCACAATGAGCAGTTCTTC
CDR3: CASGLVLGRGAPHNEQFF

D: -
J: TRBJ2-5
size: once
V: TRBV2
DNA: TGTGCCAGCAGTAACTTAGCCACCTCCACCGAGACCCAGTACTTC
CDR3: CASSNLATSTETQYF

D: TRBD2
J: TRBJ2-1
size: -
V: TRBV24-1
DNA: TGTGCCACCAGTGATTTCGAGCGGGGGAACAATGAGCAGTTCTTC
CDR3: CATSDFERGNNEQFF

D: -
J: TRBJ1-2
size: once
V: TRBV3-1/TRBV3-2
DNA: TGTGCCAGCAGCCATGGAGTACAGCTAGCCCTTGGCTACACCTTC
CDR3: CASSHGVQLALGYTF

D: -
J: TRBJ2-1
size: -
V: TRBV19
DNA: TGTGCCAGTAGTACCACTAACCGCTCTAGTGAGCAGTTCTTC
CDR3: CASSTTNRSSEQFF

D: TRBD2
J: TRBJ2-4
size: -
V: TRBV4-1
DNA: TGCGCCAGCAGCCAAGGGGGACTCGCGGGGGGTTACAGTGGCATTCAGTACTTC
CDR3: CASSQGGLAGGYSGIQYF

D: -
J: TRBJ1-4
size: -
V: TRBV12-3/TRBV12-4
DNA: TGTGCCAGCAATCGGGGAGGACATGAAAAACTGTTTTTT
CDR3: CASNRGGHEKLFF